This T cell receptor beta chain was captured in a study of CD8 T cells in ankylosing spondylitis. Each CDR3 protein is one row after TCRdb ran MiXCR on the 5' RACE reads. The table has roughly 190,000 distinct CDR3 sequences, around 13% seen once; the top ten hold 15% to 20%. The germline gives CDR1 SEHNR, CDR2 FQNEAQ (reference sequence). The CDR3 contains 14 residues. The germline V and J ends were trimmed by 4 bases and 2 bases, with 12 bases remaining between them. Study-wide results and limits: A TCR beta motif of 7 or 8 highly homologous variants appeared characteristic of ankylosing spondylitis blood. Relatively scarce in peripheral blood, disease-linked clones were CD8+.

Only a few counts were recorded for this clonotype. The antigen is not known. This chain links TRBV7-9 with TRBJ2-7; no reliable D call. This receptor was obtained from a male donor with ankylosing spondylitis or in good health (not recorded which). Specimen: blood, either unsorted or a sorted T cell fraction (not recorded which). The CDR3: CASSYSTRTYEQYF. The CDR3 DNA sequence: TGTGCCAGCAGCTACTCTACCCGTACCTACGAGCAGTACTTC.